The source of this T cell receptor (beta chain) is a study of a mutant IDH1 vaccine in newly diagnosed glioma. V was pared by 5 bases and J by 2 bases, with 6 bases of the junction left unmatched. This CDR3 contains 15 residues. Germline V gives CDR1 GTSNPN, CDR2 SVGIG (reference sequence). The table came from immunoSEQ multiplex PCR; TCRdb's copy has only in-frame clones and leaves some out. The sample contains just under 80,000 clones, about 91% of which appear only once. Time point noted: week 5, during vaccination. The study gave 300 ug of mutant IDH1 20-mer peptide per vaccine dose, with topical imiquimod. Turning to this clone: Its specificity is not known.

Sequences were derived from PBMCs, sampled from a glioma patient whose treatment included an IDH1 peptide vaccine. The TCR sequence derives from a woman aged 45 to 65 with glioma. This chain joins TRBV30 and TRBJ1-3, with 10 bases that match TRBD1. DNA of the CDR3: TGTGCCTGGCACCGGGACAGGGGTACTGGAAACACCATATATTTT. It yields the protein CAWHRDRGTGNTIYF.